The present entry profiles one T cell receptor (beta chain) with its context. This entry belongs to a study of blood T cell repertoires in COVID-19. About the research overall: Symptom resolution, clearance, or two negative PCRs marked the recovered donors of Cohort 3. Spain, Italy and the United States supplied samples that represented acute and convalescent COVID-19.

Recruitment covered 20 to 25 US areas and drew participants whose ages spanned roughly 18 to 89 years. The germline gives CDR1 MNHEY, CDR2 SMNVEV (reference sequence). CDR3 length: 16 amino acids. V trimming: 5 bases; J trimming: 4 bases; junction bases outside the gene matches: 8. As processed by the authors: Quantification of nucleated cells was approximated via reference gene primer amplification. Measured with immunoSEQ multiplex PCR; TCRdb has only the in-frame clones, and not every one. D and trimming come from the DNA, and the V and J calls and clone size come from that table. The sample records more than 200,000 clones, more than 75% being singletons.

The source of this sequence is a man aged 25-45 years in a cohort exposed to, infected with or recovered from COVID-19 (not recorded which). This rearrangement joins TRBV27 to TRBJ1-6; TRBD1 aligns across 7 bases. The sequenced sample consisted of PBMCs or T cells enriched from blood (not recorded which). CDR3 protein: CASSPSNRGYNSPLHF. As DNA, the CDR3 is TGTGCCAGCAGTCCCTCCAACAGGGGTTATAATTCACCCCTCCACTTT.